This T cell receptor (beta chain) was captured by sequencing in a study of shared clonotypes between healthy human individuals. CDR3 length: 14 amino acids. Germline CDR1 is SGHRS and CDR2 is YFSETQ. V trimming: 5 bases; J trimming: 10 bases; junction bases outside the gene matches: 7. An assay was performed, and its level was deep. Method: immunoSEQ multiplex PCR; TCRdb's copy keeps in-frame clones and lacks some. Of nearly 1,000,000 clones listed, approximately 80% are singletons. Sequenced: memory CD4+ T cells sorted from blood. Subset denoted: CD45RA-negative fraction. The TCR sequence derives from a man between 18 and 29 years old in good health. The J gene is TRBJ1-6, the V gene TRBV5-1, with 9 positions matching TRBD1. CDR3 in DNA: TGCGCCAGCAGTTTCGGACAGGGGACCTCACCCCTCCACTTT. Residues: CASSFGQGTSPLHF.